These 22 T cell receptor beta chains share one sample of origin, sequenced in a study of cytomegalovirus exposure and HLA in healthy donors. A multiplex PCR was run with 60 Vbeta primers and 13 Jbeta primers. Here immunoSEQ multiplex PCR was the method, and the copy in TCRdb shows in-frame clones only, minus some. The table includes around 140,000 clones, 75% to 90% detected once. Sequencing was performed on PBMCs. These receptors originate from a man aged 40-55 years in good health and CMV-seronegative.

V gene TRBV5-5 combines with J gene TRBJ1-1; D is uncertain. CDR3 length: 13 amino acids. Trimming took off 2 bases at V and 3 bases at J, with 8 bases between the two ends. Germline V lookup: CDR1 SGHKS, CDR2 YYEKEE (reference sequence). The CDR3 loop is CASSLRTDTEAFF. CDR3 coding DNA: TGTGCCAGCAGCTTACGCACGGACACTGAAGCTTTCTTT.

The chain has TRBV27 and TRBJ2-4; TRBD1 aligns across 8 bases. Germline CDR1 MNHEY, CDR2 SMNVEV (reference sequence). This CDR3 is built from 16 residues. The J segment lost 1 base and the V segment lost 5 bases, leaving 7 bases of the junction unmatched. Here the CDR3 reads CASSQTGGAAKNIQYF. CDR3 nucleotide sequence: TGTGCCAGCAGTCAAACAGGGGGTGCTGCCAAAAACATTCAGTACTTC.

The rearrangement joins TRBV5-6 to TRBJ2-5, with 7 bases identical to TRBD1. Germline-derived CDR1 and CDR2 are SGHDT and YYEEEE. V shed 4 bases, J shed 4 bases, and the junction held 4 bases outside the gene matches. The CDR3 totals 13 residues. The chain's CDR3 is CASSEGGTETQYF. CDR3 DNA: TGTGCCAGCAGCGAAGGGGGCACAGAGACCCAGTACTTC.

This clone was picked up one time. The chain has TRBV15 and TRBJ2-5; D is uncertain. The CDR3 spans 15 residues. Between the trimmed V and J ends, which lost 0 bases and 3 bases, there was a span of 11 bases. Germline CDR1 is LNHNV and CDR2 is YYDKDF (reference sequence). In DNA form, the CDR3 reads TGTGCCACCAGCAGAGACCCTTTGGGCAAAGAGACCCAGTACTTC. Protein: CATSRDPLGKETQYF.

This chain connects TRBV5-4 to TRBJ1-2; 7 bases match TRBD1. The junction had 11 bases not matched to a gene; V was cut back by 4 bases and J by 8 bases. Germline V gene sequence: CDR1 SGHNT, CDR2 YYREEE (reference sequence). CDR3 length equals 14 residues. This CDR3 reads CASSPRQGVYGYTF. CDR3 DNA sequence: TGTGCCAGCAGCCCACGACAGGGCGTCTACGGCTACACCTTC.

The chain is built from TRBV20-1 and TRBJ2-1, with D hard to call. CDR3 size: 10 residues. The germline gives CDR1 DFQATT, CDR2 SNEGSKA (reference sequence). Trimming left V 5 bases short and J 4 bases short, with 3 bases between. DNA of the CDR3: TGCAGTGCTCATTACAATGAGCAGTTCTTC. Its protein product is CSAHYNEQFF.

The genes are TRBV4-1 and TRBJ1-5; D is unresolved. CDR1 MGHRA and CDR2 YSYEKL come from the germline V gene. The CDR3 loop spans 16 amino acids. Trimming took 1 base from V and 0 from J, leaving 10 bases between them. In DNA, the CDR3 is TGCGCCAGCAGCCAAGCGCGAAGTAATAGCAATCAGCCCCAGCATTTT. Translating gives CASSQARSNSNQPQHF.

V is TRBV7-9 and J is TRBJ2-7; 9 nucleotides align to TRBD1. Per the germline V gene, CDR1 is SEHNR and CDR2 is FQNEAQ (reference sequence). The J segment lost 2 bases and the V segment lost 6 bases, leaving 5 bases of the junction unmatched. There are 14 residues in the CDR3. CDR3 sequence: CASRPGTGPYEQYF. The CDR3 nucleotides are TGTGCCAGCAGACCAGGGACAGGGCCCTACGAGCAGTACTTC.

V gene TRBV19 combines with J gene TRBJ1-1, with a tentative D call TRBD1 (6 bases). The CDR3 sequence is 15 residues long. Germline-derived CDR1 and CDR2 are LNHDA and SQIVND (reference sequence). The V gene lost 5 bases and the J gene lost 0 bases, with 13 bases spanning the gap. The CDR3 region is CASSPLDSMNTEAFF. The CDR3 DNA reads as TGTGCCAGTAGTCCGTTGGACAGCATGAACACTGAAGCTTTCTTT.

The chain recombines TRBV7-8 with TRBJ1-1; D call uncertain. Trimming removed 3 bases from V and 0 bases from J, with 11 bases in between. The germline V gene encodes CDR1 SGHVS and CDR2 FQNEAQ. This CDR3 spans 15 amino acids. CDR3 sequence reads: CASSFDVGMNTEAFF. The CDR3 DNA reads TGTGCCAGCAGCTTCGACGTCGGGATGAACACTGAAGCTTTCTTT.

This clone was seen a few times. This sequence joins TRBV30 and TRBJ2-7; D not certain. Trimming stripped 2 bases from V and 5 bases from J, with 16 bases between. Germline values: CDR1 GTSNPN, CDR2 SVGIG (reference sequence). The CDR3 has 14 residues. The CDR3 region is CAWSRNGVEDEQYF. CDR3 coding DNA: TGTGCCTGGAGTCGAAATGGAGTCGAGGACGAGCAGTACTTC.

The chain carries TRBV29-1 and TRBJ2-7, with 8 bases that match TRBD2. The germline V gene encodes CDR1 SQVTM and CDR2 ANQGSEA. V was pared by 4 bases and J by 7 bases, with 15 bases of the junction left unmatched. The CDR3 length is 15 residues. CDR3 sequence: CSVGDFSGGPQEQYF. The CDR3 DNA reads TGCAGCGTTGGAGATTTTTCGGGGGGGCCGCAGGAGCAGTACTTC.

The CDR3 DNA reads as TGCAGCGTTGGTTTGAGGGACAGGGGGAACGAGCAGTACTTC. Protein: CSVGLRDRGNEQYF. The rearrangement joins TRBV29-1 to TRBJ2-7; 11 bases agree with TRBD1. The CDR3 runs 14 residues. Germline-derived CDR1 and CDR2 are SQVTM and ANQGSEA. J lost 5 bases, V lost 4 bases, and 7 bases had no gene match.

The V gene is TRBV27, the J gene TRBJ1-2; TRBD1 matches at 9 bases. The CDR3 length is 14 residues. Germline V gene data show CDR1 as MNHEY and CDR2 as SMNVEV (reference sequence). J gave up 4 bases and V 6 bases, and 6 bases lay outside the gene matches. CDR3 sequence reads: CASSRTGASYGYTF. DNA for the CDR3: TGTGCCAGCAGCAGGACAGGGGCCAGCTATGGCTACACCTTC.

The chain links TRBV11-3 to TRBJ2-2; TRBD2 matches 8 bases. Trimming at V came to 0 bases and at J to 5 bases, leaving 2 bases not matched to a gene. CDR1 SGHNT and CDR2 YENEEA come from the germline V gene. This CDR3 contains 15 residues. DNA of the CDR3: TGTGCCAGCAGCTTAGACGGGAGGGTAACCGGGGAGCTGTTTTTT. It encodes CASSLDGRVTGELFF.

The chain has TRBV27 and TRBJ2-2; 7 positions agree with TRBD2. V gave up 5 bases and J gave up 4 bases; unmatched junction bases: 10. Germline values: CDR1 MNHEY, CDR2 SMNVEV (reference sequence). The CDR3 is made up of 16 amino acids. The CDR3 nucleotides read TGTGCCAGCAGTGGGAATCGGGCTAGCGGCACCGGGGAGCTGTTTTTT. It is translated as CASSGNRASGTGELFF.

The V gene is TRBV5-4, the J gene TRBJ2-5, with D possibly matching TRBD2 (6 bases). With 3 bases removed from V and 1 base from J, the gap between germline ends came to 16 bases. The CDR3 has 16 amino acids. In germline, CDR1 is SGHNT, CDR2 YYREEE (reference sequence). The CDR3 region has the DNA TGTGCCAGCAGCTGGGGGGTATCGCGGCCCCAAGAGACCCAGTACTTC. Translated, it gives CASSWGVSRPQETQYF.

J is TRBJ2-3 and V is TRBV7-9, with TRBD2 identical over 10 bases. The length of the CDR3 is 15 residues. The junction had 5 bases not matched to a gene; V was cut back by 5 bases and J by 3 bases. Per germline, CDR1 SEHNR and CDR2 FQNEAQ (reference sequence). CDR3: CASSTGTSVTDTQYF. CDR3 coding DNA: TGTGCCAGCAGCACCGGGACTAGCGTAACAGATACGCAGTATTTT.

V gene TRBV29-1 combines with J gene TRBJ1-2, with D perhaps matching TRBD1 (6 bases). CDR1 is SQVTM, CDR2 ANQGSEA, per germline. Between the trimmed V and J ends, which lost 3 bases and 7 bases, there was a span of 15 bases. CDR3 length: 13 residues. The CDR3 is CSVDKGGVSGYTF. In nucleotides, the CDR3 is TGCAGCGTTGATAAAGGGGGAGTCTCTGGCTACACCTTC.

With respect to this clone: Other DNA variants within this sample encode the same CDR3. The gene calls are TRBV9 and TRBJ1-3; D uncertain. The CDR3 consists of 15 residues. Germline CDR1 and CDR2: SGDLS and YYNGEE. Trimming took 2 bases from V and 4 from J, leaving 13 bases between them. CDR3 region: CASSVDVGGGNTIYF. CDR3 bases: TGTGCCAGCAGCGTGGACGTCGGAGGAGGAAACACCATATATTTT.

As DNA, the CDR3 is TGCGCCAGCAGCTTCCGACAGGGTGACTACGAGCAGTACTTC. Its protein product is CASSFRQGDYEQYF. The chain combines TRBV4-1 with TRBJ2-7; 7 positions agree with TRBD1. CDR1 is MGHRA and CDR2 is YSYEKL in the germline V gene. Unmatched junction bases numbered 7, after V lost 5 bases and J lost 3 bases. The length of the CDR3 is 14 residues.

The chain joins TRBV10-2 to TRBJ2-2; 8 bases match TRBD2. V was clipped by 3 bases and J by 3 bases; unmatched bases: 6. CDR1 is WSHSY and CDR2 is SAAADI in the germline V gene. The CDR3 is 16 amino acids. CDR3 loop: CASSESETSDTGELFF. DNA for the CDR3: TGCGCCAGCAGTGAATCCGAGACTAGCGACACCGGGGAGCTGTTTTTT.